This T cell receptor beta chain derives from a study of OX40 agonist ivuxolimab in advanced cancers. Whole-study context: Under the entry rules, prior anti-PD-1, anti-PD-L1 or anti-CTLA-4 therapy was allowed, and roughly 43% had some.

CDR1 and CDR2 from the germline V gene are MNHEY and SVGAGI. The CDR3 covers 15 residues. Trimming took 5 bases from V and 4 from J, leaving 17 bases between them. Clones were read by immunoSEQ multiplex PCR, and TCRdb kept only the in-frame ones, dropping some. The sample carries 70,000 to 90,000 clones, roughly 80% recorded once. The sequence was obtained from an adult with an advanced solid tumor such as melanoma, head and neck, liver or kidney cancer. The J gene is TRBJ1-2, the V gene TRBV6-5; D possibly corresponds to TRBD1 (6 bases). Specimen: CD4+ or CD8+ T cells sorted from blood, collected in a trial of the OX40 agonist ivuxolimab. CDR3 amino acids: CASSKQGKRVYGYTF. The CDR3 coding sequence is TGTGCCAGCAGTAAACAGGGAAAGAGGGTCTATGGCTACACCTTC.